These 7 T cell receptor beta chains originate from one sample sequenced in a study of CD8+CD57+ T cells in acquired aplastic anemia. The template used for profiling TCR beta VDJ and CDR3 was genomic DNA. Each CDR3 protein is one row after TCRdb ran MiXCR on the reads. The data contain 450,000 to 550,000 distinct CDR3 sequences, under 40% of them singletons. Sequenced patients had shown CD8+CD57+ cell expansion by flow cytometry. Sequenced material: sorted CD4+, CD8+, or CD8+CD57+ T cells (not recorded which) from PBMCs. The receptors were sampled from a human donor with aplastic anemia.

This clonotype was observed many times. This rearrangement joins TRBV5-8 to TRBJ2-3; TRBD1 agrees at 7 bases. The germline CDR1 and CDR2 sequences are SGHTS and YDEGEE. Germline trimming cut 4 bases from V and 3 bases from J; bases unmatched to any gene: 5. This CDR3 contains 14 residues. The CDR3 is CASSTGTVTDTQYF. CDR3 DNA sequence: TGTGCCAGCAGCACCGGGACAGTGACAGATACGCAGTATTTT.

The chain joins TRBV9 to TRBJ2-1, with D tentatively TRBD2 (5 bases). The CDR3 is made up of 16 amino acids. V was pared by 3 bases and J by 0 bases, with 13 bases between. Germline V gives CDR1 SGDLS, CDR2 YYNGEE. The CDR3 sequence: CASSELRGNSYNEQFF. CDR3 nucleotide sequence: TGTGCCAGCAGCGAATTACGGGGTAACTCCTACAATGAGCAGTTCTTC.

For this clonotype: A read error may be the cause here, since a much bigger clone is one base away. The rearrangement links TRBV7-3 to TRBJ2-7, with D possibly being TRBD1 (7 bases). The CDR3 covers 15 residues. CDR1 and CDR2 from the germline V gene are SGHTA and FQGTGA. V shed 4 bases and J shed 0 bases, with 13 bases lying between them. The CDR3 sequence: CASSSAGGNSYEQYF. The CDR3 DNA reads TGTGCCAGCAGCTCAGCAGGGGGGAACTCCTACGAGCAGTACTTC.

The chain recombines TRBV5-1 with TRBJ1-4; a weak D match, TRBD1 (5 bases). The CDR3 contains 14 residues. The germline V gene has CDR1 SGHRS and CDR2 YFSETQ. Trimming cost V 4 bases and J 4 bases, with 11 bases left between them. The CDR3 DNA reads as TGCGCCAGCAGCCGCGGGGGATATAATGAAAAACTGTTTTTT. Translating it yields CASSRGGYNEKLFF.

The chain links TRBV2 to TRBJ2-3; no firm D call. V was cut by 10 bases and J by 1 base, with 12 bases left in between. CDR1 is SNHLY and CDR2 is FYNNEI in the germline V gene. This CDR3 is built from 13 residues. CDR3 region: CATRMLGTDTQYF. CDR3 DNA sequence: TGTGCCACTCGGATGTTGGGCACAGATACGCAGTATTTT. The variable domain in full, completed from reference TRBV2 and TRBJ2-3, reads EPEVTQTPSHQVTQMGQEVILRCVPISNHLYFYWYRQILGQKVEFLVSFYNNEISEKSEIFDDQFSVERPDGSNFTLKIRSTKLEDSAMYFCATRMLGTDTQYFGPGTRLTVL.

Notes on this clonotype: One end of the junction varies from germline; a read error may be responsible. The rearrangement uses TRBV20-1 and TRBJ1-5; D might be TRBD1 (5 bases). Germline-derived CDR1 and CDR2 are DFQATT and SNEGSKA (reference sequence). This CDR3 region has 13 residues. The CDR3: CSANGRVSQPQHF. CDR3 sequence (DNA): TGCAGTGCTAATGGCAGGGTGAGTCAGCCCCAGCACTTT.

This clonotype came up a few times. The rearrangement joins TRBV4-2 to TRBJ2-7; D call uncertain. The V and J ends lost 4 bases and 1 base respectively, with 20 bases between them. Germline V gene data show CDR1 as LGHNA and CDR2 as YNFKEQ. The CDR3 extends over 17 amino acids. CDR3 sequence reads: CASSRSVLAQISYEQYF. The CDR3 bases are TGTGCCAGCAGCCGTTCGGTGTTAGCACAAATATCCTACGAGCAGTACTTC.